This is a list of T cell receptor beta chains from one sample in a study of blood T cells in healthy people across ages. TCRdb re-called the 5' RACE reads with MiXCR, one entry per CDR3 protein. The sample lists 1.5 million to 1.8 million distinct CDR3 sequences, approximately 42% occurring once. The sequencing sample was made of blood. The receptors stem from a woman aged 18-35 years in good health. CDR3s include the opening cysteine and the closing phenylalanine or tryptophan. A D gene is named only where the DNA matches it firmly. A clone size is listed for some rows: how often the clone was seen (once, few, many), or a class if it is expanded.

v_call: TRBV27; clone_size: few; d_call: NA; j_call: TRBJ2-7; cdr3_aa: CASSLKAVYEQYF
v_call: TRBV9; clone_size: NA; d_call: TRBD2; j_call: TRBJ2-5; cdr3_aa: CASSEGTSGGVETQYF
v_call: TRBV24-1; clone_size: few; d_call: NA; j_call: TRBJ2-1; cdr3_aa: CATSDRTPYNEQFF
v_call: TRBV4-1; clone_size: NA; d_call: NA; j_call: TRBJ1-5; cdr3_aa: CASSGFDQPQHF
v_call: TRBV20-1; clone_size: few; d_call: TRBD2; j_call: TRBJ2-1; cdr3_aa: CSARDRRLAGLNEQFF
v_call: TRBV2; clone_size: NA; d_call: TRBD1; j_call: TRBJ1-4; cdr3_aa: CASSATGAKLFF
v_call: TRBV11-2; clone_size: NA; d_call: TRBD1; j_call: TRBJ1-3; cdr3_aa: CASSPLTGGPGNTIYF
v_call: TRBV5-1; clone_size: NA; d_call: NA; j_call: TRBJ2-7; cdr3_aa: CASSMGTSYEQYF
v_call: TRBV3-1; clone_size: NA; d_call: NA; j_call: TRBJ2-2; cdr3_aa: CASSQDLGRPNTGELFF
v_call: TRBV7-9; clone_size: NA; d_call: TRBD2; j_call: TRBJ2-3; cdr3_aa: CASSTPSGRYPDTQYF
v_call: TRBV27; clone_size: NA; d_call: TRBD1; j_call: NA; cdr3_aa: CASSLQTGNEQYF
v_call: TRBV11-2; clone_size: NA; d_call: NA; j_call: TRBJ1-2; cdr3_aa: CASSSVNRKANYGYTF
v_call: TRBV29-1; clone_size: NA; d_call: TRBD2; j_call: TRBJ2-1; cdr3_aa: CSVELRLAGVQFF
v_call: TRBV7-2; clone_size: NA; d_call: NA; j_call: TRBJ2-2; cdr3_aa: CASSSPSTGELFF
v_call: TRBV7-8; clone_size: once; d_call: TRBD1; j_call: TRBJ1-1; cdr3_aa: CASSPYRGRNTEAFF
v_call: TRBV7-2; clone_size: NA; d_call: NA; j_call: TRBJ2-4; cdr3_aa: CASSTYAGLAKNIQYF
v_call: TRBV6-2/TRBV6-3; clone_size: NA; d_call: NA; j_call: TRBJ1-4; cdr3_aa: CASSYYRRKLFF
v_call: TRBV9; clone_size: NA; d_call: NA; j_call: TRBJ1-2; cdr3_aa: CASSVDHRYGYTF
v_call: TRBV4-3; clone_size: few; d_call: NA; j_call: TRBJ2-1; cdr3_aa: CASSQEWPGIYNEQFF
v_call: TRBV5-1; clone_size: NA; d_call: NA; j_call: TRBJ2-1; cdr3_aa: CASSFGVTSYNEQFF
v_call: TRBV4-3; clone_size: NA; d_call: TRBD1; j_call: TRBJ1-2; cdr3_aa: CASSQDQGARYGYTF
v_call: TRBV5-6; clone_size: NA; d_call: NA; j_call: TRBJ1-2; cdr3_aa: CASSLEQGGLYYGYTF
v_call: TRBV29-1; clone_size: NA; d_call: NA; j_call: TRBJ2-7; cdr3_aa: CSATGTDSYEQYF
v_call: TRBV27; clone_size: NA; d_call: TRBD1; j_call: TRBJ2-7; cdr3_aa: CASSPSGGLSYEQYF
v_call: TRBV12-3/TRBV12-4; clone_size: few; d_call: TRBD1; j_call: TRBJ1-1; cdr3_aa: CASSFWDRDEAFF
v_call: TRBV20-1; clone_size: NA; d_call: TRBD1; j_call: TRBJ1-5; cdr3_aa: CSTTGASNQPQHF
v_call: TRBV7-2; clone_size: NA; d_call: NA; j_call: TRBJ2-3; cdr3_aa: CASSPLILQYTDTQYF
v_call: TRBV10-3; clone_size: few; d_call: NA; j_call: TRBJ2-7; cdr3_aa: CAIGPDSNSYEQYF
v_call: TRBV7-9; clone_size: NA; d_call: NA; j_call: TRBJ1-2; cdr3_aa: CASSLGRDGYGYTF